This entry lists 20 T cell receptor beta chains sequenced from one sample in a study of T cell responses to AZD1222 COVID-19 vaccine (dated by TCRdb to the early 2020s). Library method: the immunoSEQ multiplex PCR assay. Here the immuneACCESS table is served through TCRdb, limited to in-frame sequences with V and J called. Missing clones are a known gap in these copies; in checked studies unresolved V genes cover under half, and the rest lacks a known reason. This sample lists some 170,000 clones; around nine tenths were detected once. Clones ranked in the top ten supply less than 3% of the sample. In light of the paper, this sample's time point label describes: baseline before first vaccination. This material consisted of peripheral blood, taken on day 0 of AZD1222 vaccination. These receptors were obtained from an adult in good health.

This chain joins TRBV28 and TRBJ2-7, with 7 nucleotides matching TRBD2. Germline V CDR1 and CDR2: MDHEN, SYDVKM. V lost 8 bases and J lost 3; bases outside the gene matches: 7. The CDR3 totals 13 residues. CDR3 nucleotide sequence: TGTGCCAGCGCCCTAGCGGTTGTCTACGAGCAGTACTTC. Translated, it gives CASALAVVYEQYF. The variable domain in full, with the rest retrieved from reference TRBV28 and TRBJ2-7, is DVKVTQSSRYLVKRTGEKVFLECVQDMDHENMFWYRQDPGLGLRLIYFSYDVKMKEKGDIPEGYSVSREKKERFSLILESASTNQTSMYLCASALAVVYEQYFGPGTRLTVT.

The rearrangement links TRBV6-1 to TRBJ2-2; 11 bases line up with TRBD2. The CDR3 contains 16 residues. V lost 3 bases and J lost 2; bases outside the gene matches: 2. Germline CDR1 and CDR2: MNHNS and SASEGT. The CDR3 here is CASSDRLAGNTGELFF. CDR3 sequence (DNA): TGTGCCAGCAGTGATCGACTAGCGGGAAACACCGGGGAGCTGTTTTTT.

The rearrangement links TRBV30 to TRBJ2-1, with TRBD2 identical over 7 bases. Germline lookup yields CDR1 GTSNPN and CDR2 SVGIG (reference sequence). With 0 bases clipped from V and 6 bases from J, the junction kept 5 bases outside the gene matches. The CDR3 totals 14 residues. CDR3 region: CAWSVGLVLNEQFF. The CDR3 region has the DNA TGTGCCTGGAGTGTAGGACTAGTTCTCAATGAGCAGTTCTTC.

This sequence joins TRBV20-1 and TRBJ2-7; no clear D. This CDR3 spans 11 amino acids. The V gene's germline CDR1 is DFQATT and CDR2 SNEGSKA (reference sequence). V shed 2 bases and J shed 2 bases, with 4 bases lying between them. In DNA, the CDR3 is TGCAGTGCTAGACAGGCCTACGAGCAGTACTTC. It translates to CSARQAYEQYF.

V is TRBV5-6 and J is TRBJ1-2, with D maybe TRBD1 (5 bases). The V end lost 0 bases, the J end lost 1 base, and 13 bases lay between the germline ends. The CDR3 is made up of 16 amino acids. CDR1 is SGHDT and CDR2 is YYEEEE in the germline V gene. This CDR3 is CASSLAGTEDNYGYTF. CDR3 DNA: TGTGCCAGCAGCTTGGCCGGGACGGAAGATAACTATGGCTACACCTTC.

This rearrangement joins TRBV2 to TRBJ2-5; D not certain. CDR1 and CDR2 from the germline V gene are SNHLY and FYNNEI. The CDR3 is 13 amino acids. V lost 7 bases, J lost 4 bases, and 13 bases lay in between. In nucleotides, the CDR3 is TGTGCCAGCACCGAGCGAAGGAGAGAGACCCAGTACTTC. Translation gives CASTERRRETQYF.

V is TRBV6-5 and J is TRBJ1-1, with TRBD1 identical over 8 bases. There are 13 residues in the CDR3. From germline, CDR1 is MNHEY and CDR2 SVGAGI. Trimming at V came to 6 bases and at J to 11 bases, leaving 11 bases not matched to a gene. The CDR3 here is CASSRTDRGKAFF. In nucleotides, the CDR3 is TGTGCCAGCAGCCGAACCGACAGGGGAAAGGCTTTCTTT.

This chain uses TRBV24-1 with TRBJ1-2; TRBD1 is a possible D gene (5 bases). CDR1 KGHDR and CDR2 SFDVKD come from the germline V gene. The ends were cut back, 4 bases at V and 6 bases at J, with 8 bases in the middle. There are 12 residues in the CDR3. The CDR3 DNA reads as TGTGCCACCAGTGAGCTGGGGGATGGCTACACCTTC. It specifies CATSELGDGYTF.

The J gene is TRBJ1-2, the V gene TRBV4-1; 8 bases are shared with TRBD1. V dropped 1 base and J dropped 7; count of bases not matched to a gene: 8. The CDR3 covers 15 residues. Germline V lookup: CDR1 MGHRA, CDR2 YSYEKL. The CDR3: CASSQVQAGGGGYTF. CDR3 DNA: TGCGCCAGCAGCCAAGTTCAGGCAGGGGGCGGTGGCTACACCTTC.

This chain joins TRBV4-1 and TRBJ2-7, with 10 bases fitting TRBD2. Looked up from germline, CDR1 is MGHRA and CDR2 is YSYEKL. The V and J ends lost 5 bases and 1 base, in that order; junction bases with no gene match: 8. The CDR3 extends over 16 amino acids. CDR3: CASSEASGSNSYEQYF. Here the CDR3 DNA reads TGCGCCAGCAGCGAGGCTAGCGGGAGTAATTCCTACGAGCAGTACTTC.

This rearrangement joins TRBV3-1 (or the pseudogene TRBV3-2) to TRBJ2-1; 10 nucleotides match TRBD1. With V trimmed by 4 bases and J by 6 bases, 6 bases remained unmatched. The germline V gene has CDR1 LGHDT and CDR2 YNNKEL (reference sequence). The CDR3 covers 15 residues. The CDR3, as DNA: TGTGCCAGCAGCCCCCCAAGGACAGGGGGCAATGAGCAGTTCTTC. As protein: CASSPPRTGGNEQFF.

The rearrangement links TRBV29-1 to TRBJ1-1; D ambiguous. The CDR3 contains 13 residues. V was clipped by 1 base and J by 0 bases, with 6 bases between them. CDR1 SQVTM and CDR2 ANQGSEA come from the germline V gene. In DNA, the CDR3 is TGCAGCGTTGAAGGTCGGGTGAACACTGAAGCTTTCTTT. Translated, it gives CSVEGRVNTEAFF. The full variable domain, with the rest looked up from reference TRBV29-1 and TRBJ1-1, is SAVISQKPSRDICQRGTSLTIQCQVDSQVTMMFWYRQQPGQSLTLIATANQGSEATYESGFVIDKFPISRPNLTFSTLTVSNMSPEDSSIYLCSVEGRVNTEAFFGQGTRLTVV.

V gene TRBV5-1 combines with J gene TRBJ2-7; D may be TRBD1 or TRBD2 (6 bases each). Germline values: CDR1 SGHRS, CDR2 YFSETQ. V lost 0 bases and J 0 bases, leaving 13 bases between the germline ends. The CDR3 sequence is 16 residues long. In DNA, the CDR3 is TGCGCCAGCAGCTTGGCCCAACAGGGAGGCTCCTACGAGCAGTACTTC. Protein: CASSLAQQGGSYEQYF.

This clone was observed a handful of times. No DNA is shown, since the ends of the CDR3 on it are uncertain; the CDR3 is the one TCRdb lists. The gene calls are TRBV21-1 and TRBJ1-3; the D segment call TRBD1 is taken from the table without a DNA check. TRBV21-1 is described as a pseudogene. The CDR3 length equals 19 residues, ends included. CDR3 in amino acids: CASSRFFRPNWATGNTIYF.

This chain's CDR3 is CASSLGTGGAPYEQYF. The CDR3 nucleotides are TGTGCCAGCAGCTTAGGGACAGGGGGCGCTCCCTACGAGCAGTACTTC. This chain links TRBV7-6 with TRBJ2-7; 11 bases map to TRBD1. CDR3 length equals 16 residues. V shed 1 base, J shed 2 bases, and the junction held 4 bases outside the gene matches. CDR1 is SGHVS and CDR2 is FNYEAQ in the germline V gene.

Note on this clone: The junction does not match germline at one end; this may be a read error. The gene calls are TRBV6-1 and TRBJ1-2, with no clear D. The germline CDR1 and CDR2 sequences are MNHNS and SASEGT. There are 13 residues in the CDR3. CDR3 protein: CASNEQEVNSYTF. The CDR3 bases are TGTGCCAGCAATGAACAAGAAGTGAATAGCTACACCTTC.

The rearrangement joins TRBV6-2 or TRBV6-3 to TRBJ2-1; 12 positions agree with TRBD2. The V gene's germline CDR1 is MNHEY and CDR2 SVGEGT. J was trimmed by 5 bases and V by 0 bases; bases with no gene match: 2. This CDR3 is built from 16 residues. The CDR3 region is CASSYSTSGSHNEQFF. CDR3 DNA: TGTGCCAGCAGTTACTCGACTAGCGGGAGTCACAATGAGCAGTTCTTC.

Only one count was recorded for this clone. This chain uses TRBV5-1 with TRBJ2-7; tentatively, D is TRBD1 or TRBD2 (5 bases each). Germline loops: CDR1 SGHRS, CDR2 YFSETQ. The CDR3 consists of 14 residues. The ends were cut back, 2 bases at V and 5 bases at J, with 14 bases in the middle. The CDR3 DNA sequence: TGCGCCAGCAGCTTACGAGGGGTCATGGACGAGCAGTACTTC. It codes for CASSLRGVMDEQYF.

This chain links TRBV5-5 with TRBJ2-2; 7 bases line up with TRBD2. CDR1 is SGHKS and CDR2 is YYEKEE in the germline V gene (reference sequence). With V trimmed by 7 bases and J by 0 bases, 0 bases remained unmatched. This CDR3 has 13 residues. In DNA form, the CDR3 reads TGTGCCAGCGGGACTACGAACACCGGGGAGCTGTTTTTT. It specifies CASGTTNTGELFF.

J is TRBJ2-4 and V is TRBV2, with 7 bases that match TRBD2. This CDR3 has 15 amino acids. Germline CDR1 is SNHLY and CDR2 is FYNNEI. The J segment lost 1 base and the V segment lost 2 bases, leaving 2 bases of the junction unmatched. The CDR3 bases are TGTGCCAGCAGTGAAAGGGAGGGGGCCAAAAACATTCAGTACTTC. Residues: CASSEREGAKNIQYF.